The 17 T cell receptor beta chains below were found in one sample sequenced in a study of blood T cell repertoires in COVID-19. The method was immunoSEQ multiplex PCR; TCRdb's version includes in-frame clones alone and lacks a portion of them. Of 64,000 or so clones listed, 60% to 80% were seen once; the top ten hold approximately 12%. The sample consisted of peripheral blood. These TCRs come from a man older than 75 with acute or convalescent COVID-19.

The genes are TRBV19 and TRBJ2-2; 9 bases line up with TRBD1. The V and J ends lost 6 bases and 7 bases, in that order; junction bases with no gene match: 6. Germline V gene data show CDR1 as LNHDA and CDR2 as SQIVND (reference sequence). This CDR3 comprises 14 residues. The CDR3 region has the DNA TGTGCCAGTAGGCGGACAGGGGAAGGCGGGGAGCTGTTTTTT. This codes for CASRRTGEGGELFF. The whole variable domain, filled in from reference TRBV19 and TRBJ2-2, reads DGGITQSPKYLFRKEGQNVTLSCEQNLNHDAMYWYRQDPGQGLRLIYYSQIVNDFQKGDIAEGYSVSREKKESFPLTVTSAQKNPTAFYLCASRRTGEGGELFFGEGSRLTVL.

The chain combines TRBV7-8 with TRBJ1-5; D is undetermined. CDR3 length: 15 amino acids. The germline gives CDR1 SGHVS, CDR2 FQNEAQ. Trimming removed 5 bases at V and 1 base at J, with 12 bases between. This chain's CDR3 is CASSQEWRSNQPQHF. CDR3 in DNA: TGTGCCAGCAGCCAGGAGTGGCGGAGCAATCAGCCCCAGCATTTT.

This sequence joins TRBV28 and TRBJ1-5; weak D call: TRBD1 (6 bases). Germline loops: CDR1 MDHEN, CDR2 SYDVKM. V lost 7 bases to trimming and J lost 7 bases, with 20 bases between them. The CDR3 contains 15 residues. The CDR3 is CASTSPGQGFQPQHF. The CDR3 DNA reads TGTGCCAGCACCTCTCCGGGACAAGGTTTCCAGCCCCAGCATTTT.

This chain connects TRBV30 to TRBJ1-1, with D perhaps TRBD1 (5 bases). The V and J ends lost 2 bases and 1 base respectively, with 11 bases between them. The germline V gene encodes CDR1 GTSNPN and CDR2 SVGIG (reference sequence). The CDR3 is 14 residues long. CDR3 bases: TGTGCCTGGAGTCCCGGGCAGGGGAACACTGAAGCTTTCTTT. The encoded protein is CAWSPGQGNTEAFF.

CDR3: CATSDPSPPGTQYF. The CDR3 bases are TGTGCCACCAGTGACCCGTCACCCCCGGGGACCCAGTACTTC. The rearrangement uses TRBV24-1 and TRBJ2-5; no reliable D call. The CDR3 is 14 residues long. The V and J ends lost 4 bases and 7 bases respectively, with 15 bases between them. Germline lookup yields CDR1 KGHDR and CDR2 SFDVKD.

This chain connects TRBV29-1 to TRBJ1-4; D not certain. Germline CDR1 and CDR2: SQVTM and ANQGSEA. The CDR3 length is 12 residues. V lost 5 bases to trimming and J lost 6 bases, with 10 bases between them. CDR3 residues: CSVRRDDEKLFF. The CDR3 DNA reads as TGCAGCGTTAGGAGGGATGATGAAAAACTGTTTTTT.

This clone was detected only once. A read error may produce the germline difference seen at one junction end. V usage is TRBV10-3 and J usage is TRBJ1-4; 11 bases are a match to TRBD1. Germline V lookup: CDR1 ENHRY, CDR2 SYGVKD. The CDR3 loop spans 16 amino acids. The CDR3 region has the DNA TGTGCCATCAGTCAGTCGGACAGGGGGCAAGATGAAAAACTGTTTTTT. Amino acids: CAISQSDRGQDEKLFF.

This clone came up a few times. This chain joins TRBV2 and TRBJ1-2; TRBD1 aligns across 8 bases. V gave up 2 bases and J gave up 4 bases; unmatched junction bases: 6. Germline CDR1 reads SNHLY; CDR2 reads FYNNEI. The CDR3 runs to 15 residues. In nucleotides, the CDR3 is TGTGCCAGCAGTGAAAACAGGGGGGGTGTCTATGGCTACACCTTC. Translation gives CASSENRGGVYGYTF.

The CDR3 here is CASSQNEQFF. The DNA for the CDR3 is TGTGCCAGCAGCCAGAATGAGCAGTTCTTC. The V call is TRBV11-2, the J call TRBJ2-1, with no clear D. This CDR3 is 10 amino acids long. With 5 bases removed from V and 7 bases from J, the gap between germline ends came to 3 bases. Per the germline V gene, CDR1 is SGHAT and CDR2 is FQNNGV.

This clone was picked up one time. This sequence joins TRBV27 and TRBJ2-7; TRBD1 might be the D (5 bases). V was clipped by 4 bases and J by 3 bases, with 10 bases between them. CDR1 is MNHEY, CDR2 SMNVEV, per germline (reference sequence). This CDR3 region has 13 residues. CDR3 coding DNA: TGTGCCAGCAGTTCTAACAGGATCTACGAGCAGTACTTC. Its protein is CASSSNRIYEQYF.

The rearrangement links TRBV27 to TRBJ2-5; D is possibly TRBD1 (6 bases). In germline, CDR1 is MNHEY, CDR2 SMNVEV (reference sequence). The CDR3 is 15 residues long. Trimming left V 4 bases short and J 0 bases short, with 12 bases between. CDR3 region: CASSSPRDNQETQYF. The CDR3 coding sequence is TGTGCCAGCAGTTCTCCCCGGGACAACCAAGAGACCCAGTACTTC.

CDR3 protein: CASSLDLGGFKSSYNEQFF. CDR3 sequence (DNA): TGTGCCAGCAGCTTAGATCTCGGCGGGTTCAAGTCTTCCTACAATGAGCAGTTCTTC. The rearrangement links TRBV11-3 to TRBJ2-1, with a tentative D call TRBD2 (5 bases). The CDR3 is made up of 19 amino acids. The germline V gene has CDR1 SGHNT and CDR2 YENEEA. V lost 0 bases, J lost 1 base, and 19 bases lay in between.

The CDR3: CASSLFPGSNYGYTF. DNA of the CDR3: TGTGCCAGCAGTTTATTCCCAGGTTCTAACTATGGCTACACCTTC. J is TRBJ1-2 and V is TRBV27; D is uncertain. The CDR3 consists of 15 residues. Trimming removed 1 base at V and 0 bases at J, with 9 bases between. Germline V CDR1 and CDR2: MNHEY, SMNVEV (reference sequence).

This clone was detected once. The chain joins TRBV5-1 to TRBJ2-7; a weak D match, TRBD2 (6 bases). This CDR3 has 14 amino acids. The V gene's germline CDR1 is SGHRS and CDR2 YFSETQ. V was shortened by 2 bases and J by 6 bases, with 15 bases between the two germline ends. CDR3 protein: CASSFGGDGSEQYF. For the CDR3, the DNA is TGCGCCAGCAGCTTCGGAGGGGATGGGTCCGAGCAGTACTTC.

This clone was recorded once. The chain recombines TRBV30 with TRBJ2-7; 7 nucleotides align to TRBD2. The CDR3 sequence is 14 residues long. The V gene's germline CDR1 is GTSNPN and CDR2 SVGIG (reference sequence). The J segment lost 0 bases and the V segment lost 1 base, leaving 3 bases of the junction unmatched. CDR3 residues: CAWSGGGSSYEQYF. The CDR3 DNA follows: TGTGCCTGGAGTGGGGGCGGGAGCTCCTACGAGCAGTACTTC.

This clone has only a few counts. The chain is built from TRBV9 and TRBJ2-1; 8 nucleotides line up with TRBD1. The length of the CDR3 is 16 residues. CDR1 is SGDLS and CDR2 is YYNGEE in the germline V gene. V shed 3 bases, J shed 7 bases, and the junction held 12 bases outside the gene matches. The CDR3 DNA follows: TGTGCCAGCAGCGCAAGGACAGGGCCGGTGGAGAATGAGCAGTTCTTC. Translated: CASSARTGPVENEQFF.

The chain carries TRBV18 and TRBJ2-7; 7 bases fit TRBD1. The CDR3 runs 14 residues. The V gene's germline CDR1 is KGHSH and CDR2 LQKENI. Losses at the gene ends were 3 bases for V and 0 bases for J; bases not matched to a gene: 2. For the CDR3, the DNA is TGTGCCAGCTCACCCCGACAGGGCTCCTACGAGCAGTACTTC. Translating gives CASSPRQGSYEQYF.